A selection of T cell receptor beta chains follows, all from one sample in a study of cytomegalovirus exposure and HLA in healthy donors. TCRdb's table, derived via immunoSEQ multiplex PCR, lists solely in-frame clones and lacks some. The sample yields around 190,000 clones, 65% to 85% seen once. Specimen: PBMCs. These receptor sequences come from a man in his sixties in good health and CMV-seronegative. Each CDR3 is given with its conserved first and last residue. A D gene is named only where the DNA matches it firmly. The size of a clone is reported for some rows only, either as once, few or many, or as a class for expanded clones.

d_call	v_call	j_call	clone_size	cdr3_aa	cdr3_nt
TRBD2	TRBV7-9	TRBJ2-7	.	CASTSSGPTYEQYF	TGTGCCAGCACTTCTAGCGGGCCGACCTACGAGCAGTACTTC
.	TRBV6-5	TRBJ2-1	once	CASSRGLDEQFF	TGTGCCAGCAGCCGAGGCTTGGATGAGCAGTTCTTC
.	TRBV7-9	TRBJ1-1	.	CASSFGQSPNTEAFF	TGTGCCAGCAGCTTTGGACAGAGCCCGAACACTGAAGCTTTCTTT
.	TRBV7-3	TRBJ1-5	.	CASARDGNQPQHF	TGTGCCAGCGCTCGGGATGGCAATCAGCCCCAGCATTTT
TRBD2	TRBV27	TRBJ2-1	.	CASSSPSGSTYNEQFF	TGTGCCAGCAGCTCACCTAGCGGGAGCACCTACAATGAGCAGTTCTTC
.	TRBV4-3	TRBJ1-2	.	CASSQDEEGGYGYPF	TGCGCCAGCAGCCAAGATGAGGAAGGAGGGTATGGCTACCCCTTC
.	TRBV29-1	TRBJ1-1	.	CSVVGQTRGSDTEAFF	TGCAGCGTTGTCGGTCAGACCAGGGGAAGTGACACTGAAGCTTTCTTT
TRBD2	TRBV5-1	TRBJ2-7	.	CASSLASGRYEQYF	TGCGCCAGCAGCTTGGCTAGCGGGCGCTACGAGCAGTACTTC
.	TRBV27	TRBJ2-7	.	CASAGGPLEDEQYF	TGTGCCAGCGCCGGGGGGCCCTTAGAGGACGAGCAGTACTTC
.	TRBV7-9	TRBJ2-1	.	CASSTRTRGGEQFF	TGTGCCAGCAGCACAAGGACTAGAGGGGGGGAGCAGTTCTTC
.	TRBV6-5	TRBJ2-5	.	CASSRSPPGETQYF	TGTGCCAGCAGTCGATCCCCCCCGGGGGAGACCCAGTACTTC
.	TRBV19	TRBJ1-1	.	CASRSSSRGGRGPNTEAFF	TGTGCCAGTCGTAGTAGCTCCCGGGGAGGAAGAGGACCGAACACTGAAGCTTTCTTT
.	TRBV5-1	TRBJ2-2	.	CASERTANTGELFF	TGCGCCAGCGAACGGACAGCGAACACCGGGGAGCTGTTTTTT
TRBD1	TRBV25-1	TRBJ1-5	.	CASRGQGSNQPQNF	TGTGCCAGCAGGGGACAGGGTAGCAATCAGCCCCAGAATTTT
.	TRBV5-6	TRBJ1-4	.	CASSLVQGAEKLFF	TGTGCCAGCAGCTTGGTACAGGGCGCGGAAAAACTGTTTTTT
.	TRBV5-1	TRBJ2-3	.	CASSLVAGGDTQYF	TGCGCCAGCAGCTTGGTGGCCGGGGGTGATACGCAGTATTTT
.	TRBV5-4	TRBJ1-1	once	CASRPRAENTEAFF	TGTGCCAGCAGACCCAGGGCCGAGAACACTGAAGCTTTCTTT
.	TRBV6-1	TRBJ2-7	once	CASSEAAARVGYEQYF	TGTGCCAGCAGTGAAGCAGCGGCGCGGGTGGGCTACGAGCAGTACTTC
TRBD1	TRBV9	TRBJ2-3	.	CASSLGQFPFTDTQYF	TGTGCCAGCAGCTTGGGACAGTTCCCCTTCACAGATACGCAGTATTTT
TRBD1	TRBV2	TRBJ1-2	.	CASSSPGGGYGYTF	TGTGCCAGCAGTTCCCCAGGGGGCGGCTATGGCTACACCTTC
.	TRBV7-9	TRBJ1-2	.	CASSLDQPGVGYGYTF	TGTGCCAGCAGCTTAGATCAGCCAGGGGTCGGGTATGGCTACACCTTC
TRBD2	TRBV6-5	TRBJ2-7	.	CASRSGLEAREQYF	TGTGCCAGCAGATCTGGACTAGAGGCCCGGGAGCAGTACTTC
TRBD1	TRBV18	TRBJ2-2	.	CASSPDRVKYFGELFF	TGTGCCAGCTCACCTGACAGGGTCAAATATTTCGGGGAGCTGTTTTTT
TRBD1	TRBV5-1	TRBJ1-1	.	CASSPFQGVNTEAFF	TGCGCCAGCAGCCCGTTTCAGGGGGTGAACACTGAAGCTTTCTTT
TRBD2	TRBV7-9	TRBJ2-1	few	CASSLQTSGGVEQFF	TGTGCCAGCAGCTTACAGACTAGCGGGGGGGTTGAGCAGTTCTTC
TRBD1	TRBV15	TRBJ2-1	.	CATSLDRVREQFF	TGTGCCACCAGCCTAGACAGGGTACGTGAGCAGTTCTTC
.	TRBV4-3	TRBJ2-6	.	CASSQHSGANVLTF	TGCGCCAGCAGCCAACACTCTGGGGCCAACGTCCTGACTTTC
TRBD1	TRBV6-1	TRBJ1-2	few	CASSEADRGAYGYTF	TGTGCCAGCAGTGAAGCGGACAGGGGGGCCTATGGCTACACCTTC
TRBD2	TRBV11-3	TRBJ2-4	.	CASSPGGGSFGKNIQYF	TGTGCCAGCAGCCCAGGCGGGGGATCTTTTGGCAAAAACATTCAGTACTTC
TRBD2	TRBV7-2	TRBJ2-1	.	CASSFQPGLANNEQFF	TGTGCCAGCAGCTTCCAACCGGGACTAGCAAATAATGAGCAGTTCTTC
.	TRBV6-1	TRBJ2-7	once	CASYTDSYEQYF	TGTGCCAGCTACACGGACAGCTACGAGCAGTACTTC
.	TRBV14	TRBJ1-4	.	CASSQGQEFEKLFF	TGTGCCAGCAGCCAAGGACAGGAATTTGAAAAACTGTTTTTT
.	TRBV29-1	TRBJ1-5	.	CSVEVGGQPQHF	TGCAGCGTTGAAGTGGGGGGGCAGCCCCAGCATTTT
TRBD1	TRBV7-9	TRBJ1-2	.	CASSWTSTGEYGYPF	TGTGCCAGCAGCTGGACCTCCACAGGGGAGTATGGCTACCCCTTC
.	TRBV5-1	TRBJ1-2	few	CASSPNRASYGYTF	TGCGCCAGCAGCCCAAACAGGGCCTCCTATGGCTACACCTTC
.	TRBV18	TRBJ2-1	.	CASSPLQGSGEQFF	TGTGCCAGCTCACCATTGCAGGGATCAGGGGAGCAGTTCTTC
TRBD1	TRBV6-5	TRBJ2-3	.	CASSPPGQSTDTQYF	TGTGCCAGCAGCCCCCCGGGACAGTCCACAGATACGCAGTATTTT
.	TRBV2	TRBJ1-1	.	CANTGHRNTEAFF	TGTGCCAACACAGGGCACAGGAACACTGAAGCTTTCTTT
.	TRBV18	TRBJ1-1	.	CASSPQGPGRQGAFF	TGTGCCAGCTCCCCCCAGGGGCCGGGTCGACAAGGAGCTTTCTTT
TRBD1	TRBV7-9	TRBJ1-1	.	CSSSLDGTGMNTEAFF	TGTTCCAGCAGCTTAGACGGGACAGGGATGAACACTGAAGCTTTCTTT
.	TRBV28	TRBJ2-2	.	CASSLHRAGELFF	TGTGCCAGCAGTCTACACAGGGCCGGGGAGCTGTTTTTT
.	TRBV7-9	TRBJ1-2	.	CASSQDLRFYGYTF	TGTGCCAGCAGCCAGGATTTAAGGTTCTATGGCTACACCTTC
TRBD1	TRBV10-2	TRBJ2-5	.	CASKGQGTETQYF	TGCGCCAGCAAGGGACAGGGTACGGAGACCCAGTACTTC
TRBD2	TRBV6-1	TRBJ2-5	.	CASRETSGRVETQYF	TGTGCCAGCAGGGAGACTAGCGGGAGGGTTGAGACCCAGTACTTC
TRBD1	TRBV7-6	TRBJ2-5	few	CASSWTRTGDQETQYF	TGTGCCAGCAGCTGGACTCGGACAGGGGACCAAGAGACCCAGTACTTC
TRBD2	TRBV9	TRBJ2-3	.	CASSVEGLASTDTQYF	TGTGCCAGCAGCGTAGAGGGACTAGCAAGCACAGATACGCAGTATTTT
TRBD2	TRBV7-2	TRBJ2-1	once	CASSLQLAGDHEQFF	TGTGCCAGCAGCCTCCAACTAGCGGGAGACCATGAGCAGTTCTTC
.	TRBV2	TRBJ2-1	once	CASSEGPGIEQFF	TGTGCCAGCAGTGAAGGACCCGGGATTGAGCAGTTCTTC
.	TRBV4-2	TRBJ1-1	.	CASSQVGASMNTEAFF	TGTGCCAGCAGCCAAGTAGGGGCGTCAATGAACACTGAAGCTTTCTTT
TRBD1	TRBV19	TRBJ2-7	.	CASSIRTGGAYEQYF	TGTGCCAGTAGTATCCGGACAGGGGGCGCCTACGAGCAGTACTTC